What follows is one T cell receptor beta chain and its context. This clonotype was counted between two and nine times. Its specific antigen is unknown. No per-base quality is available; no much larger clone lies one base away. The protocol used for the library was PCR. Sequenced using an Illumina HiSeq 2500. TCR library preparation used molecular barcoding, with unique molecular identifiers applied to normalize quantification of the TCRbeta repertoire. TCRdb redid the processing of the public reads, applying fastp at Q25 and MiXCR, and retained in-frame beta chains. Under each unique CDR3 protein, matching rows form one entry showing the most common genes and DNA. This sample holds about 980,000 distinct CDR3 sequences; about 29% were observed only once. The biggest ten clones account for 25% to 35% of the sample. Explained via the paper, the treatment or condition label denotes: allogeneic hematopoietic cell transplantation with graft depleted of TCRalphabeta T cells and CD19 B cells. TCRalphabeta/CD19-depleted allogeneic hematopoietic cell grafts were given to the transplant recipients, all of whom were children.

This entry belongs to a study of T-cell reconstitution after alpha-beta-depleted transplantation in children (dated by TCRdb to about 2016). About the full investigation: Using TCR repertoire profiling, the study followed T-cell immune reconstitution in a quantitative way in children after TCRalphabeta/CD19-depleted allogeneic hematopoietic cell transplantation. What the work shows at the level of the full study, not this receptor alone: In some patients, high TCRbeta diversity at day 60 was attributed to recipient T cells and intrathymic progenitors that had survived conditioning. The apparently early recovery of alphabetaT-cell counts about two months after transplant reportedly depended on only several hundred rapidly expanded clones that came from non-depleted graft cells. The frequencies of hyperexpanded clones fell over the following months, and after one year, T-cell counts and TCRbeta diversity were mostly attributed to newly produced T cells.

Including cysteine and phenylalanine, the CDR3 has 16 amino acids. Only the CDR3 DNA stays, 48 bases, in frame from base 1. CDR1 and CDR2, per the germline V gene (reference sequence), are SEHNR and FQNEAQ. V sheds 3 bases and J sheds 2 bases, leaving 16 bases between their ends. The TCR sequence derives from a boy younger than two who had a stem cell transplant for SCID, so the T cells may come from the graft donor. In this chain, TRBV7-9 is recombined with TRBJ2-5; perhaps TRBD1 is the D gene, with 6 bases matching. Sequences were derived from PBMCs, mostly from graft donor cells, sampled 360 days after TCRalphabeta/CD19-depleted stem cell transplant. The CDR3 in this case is CASSFAQGRLQETQYF. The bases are TGTGCCAGCAGCTTCGCACAGGGCCGCCTTCAAGAGACCCAGTACTTC.